Sequencing of this T cell receptor beta chain was carried out in a study of blood T cell repertoires in COVID-19. On the study more broadly: COVID-19 samples collected from the United States, Italy and Spain covered acute and convalescent phases. T cells, B-cell-depleted T cells, or PBMCs provided the cDNA or gDNA that served as material.

Original methodology: Estimates of nucleated cell counts were drawn from the amplification of reference gene primers. Clones were sequenced by immunoSEQ multiplex PCR, and TCRdb holds only the in-frame ones, with some missing. For V, J and clone size, that table is used; D and trimming come from the DNA. The sample has under 150,000 clones; 75% to 90% are singletons. In this sample, this clone turned up once. Specimen: peripheral blood. The receptor was isolated from a human donor in a cohort sampled during active COVID-19.

The CDR3 sequence: CASSSTGTGNSPLHF. The CDR3 bases are TGTGCCAGCAGTTCGACCGGGACAGGGAATTCACCCCTCCACTTT. The V gene is TRBV27, the J gene TRBJ1-6, with 9 bases that match TRBD1. The CDR3 totals 15 residues. Germline V lookup: CDR1 MNHEY, CDR2 SMNVEV (reference sequence). Trimming at V came to 4 bases and at J to 7 bases, leaving 5 bases not matched to a gene.